The next 11 T cell receptor beta chains were all read from a single sample in a study of blood T cell repertoires in COVID-19 (dated by TCRdb to 2018 to 2020). The library was prepared using the immunoSEQ multiplex PCR assay. TCRdb's version of the immuneACCESS table is confined to in-frame rearrangements and falls short of the full clone set. An unresolved V gene accounts for under half of the shortfall where checked; the remainder is of unknown origin. In this sample the table shows about 200,000 clones, roughly 90% of which occur a single time. 0.78% of the sample comes from the top ten. Specimen: peripheral blood. These receptor sequences come from a woman between 65 and 79 years old with acute or convalescent COVID-19.

This clone was found once. This chain joins TRBV9 and TRBJ2-3; D is possibly TRBD2 (5 bases). The germline CDR1 and CDR2 sequences are SGDLS and YYNGEE. This CDR3 is built from 15 residues. With 3 bases removed from V and 2 bases from J, the gap between germline ends came to 13 bases. CDR3 protein: CASSGTDGITDTQYF. CDR3 sequence (DNA): TGTGCCAGCAGCGGGACGGACGGGATCACAGATACGCAGTATTTT.

This clone was counted a few times. V gene TRBV27 combines with J gene TRBJ2-1, with TRBD1 matching 9 bases. CDR1 and CDR2 from the germline V gene are MNHEY and SMNVEV (reference sequence). This CDR3 has 17 amino acids. V dropped 5 bases and J dropped 0; count of bases not matched to a gene: 8. In DNA form, the CDR3 reads TGTGCCAGCAGTGACTACAGGGGGCCCAACTCCTACAATGAGCAGTTCTTC. Encoded protein: CASSDYRGPNSYNEQFF.

There are a few counts of this clone. The chain links TRBV7-8 to TRBJ1-5; a possible D gene is TRBD1 (5 bases). Germline V CDR1 and CDR2: SGHVS, FQNEAQ. The V end was cut by 1 base, the J end by 5 bases, with 12 bases between. This CDR3 is built from 15 residues. CDR3 protein: CASSLVSGLHQPQHF. The CDR3 region has the DNA TGTGCCAGCAGCTTAGTATCAGGGTTGCATCAGCCCCAGCATTTT.

Regarding this clone: At the DNA level, this CDR3 is encoded by other sequences in the same sample as well. This chain joins TRBV28 and TRBJ1-5, with a weak D call TRBD1 (5 bases). V lost 2 bases and J lost 1, with 6 bases in between. The CDR3 runs to 14 residues. The V gene's germline CDR1 is MDHEN and CDR2 SYDVKM. The CDR3 loop is CASSLGGSNQPQHF. DNA of the CDR3: TGTGCCAGCAGTTTAGGGGGGAGCAATCAGCCCCAGCATTTT. Together with reference TRBV28 and TRBJ1-5, the CDR3 gives the full variable domain: DVKVTQSSRYLVKRTGEKVFLECVQDMDHENMFWYRQDPGLGLRLIYFSYDVKMKEKGDIPEGYSVSREKKERFSLILESASTNQTSMYLCASSLGGSNQPQHFGDGTRLSIL.

This rearrangement joins TRBV5-4 to TRBJ1-2; 10 positions agree with TRBD1. Germline CDR1 SGHNT, CDR2 YYREEE (reference sequence). This CDR3 is built from 13 residues. J lost 5 bases, V lost 4 bases, and 2 bases had no gene match. The CDR3 spells CASSQGQGYGYTF. CDR3 nucleotides: TGTGCCAGCAGCCAGGGACAGGGGTATGGCTACACCTTC. Full variable domain (missing parts from reference TRBV5-4 and TRBJ1-2): ETGVTQSPTHLIKTRGQQVTLRCSSQSGHNTVSWYQQALGQGPQFIFQYYREEENGRGNFPPRFSGLQFPNYSSELNVNALELDDSALYLCASSQGQGYGYTFGSGTRLTVV.

This clone is a singleton in its sample. This sequence joins TRBV19 and TRBJ2-5, with D possibly being TRBD2 (5 bases). Trimming took off 10 bases at V and 2 bases at J, with 20 bases between the two ends. The CDR3 totals 15 residues. Germline V lookup: CDR1 LNHDA, CDR2 SQIVND (reference sequence). CDR3 sequence reads: CATTPRAAFQETQYF. The CDR3 DNA sequence: TGTGCCACCACTCCCCGAGCGGCGTTTCAAGAGACCCAGTACTTC. Together with reference TRBV19 and TRBJ2-5, the CDR3 gives the full variable domain: DGGITQSPKYLFRKEGQNVTLSCEQNLNHDAMYWYRQDPGQGLRLIYYSQIVNDFQKGDIAEGYSVSREKKESFPLTVTSAQKNPTAFYLCATTPRAAFQETQYFGPGTRLLVL.

J is TRBJ1-1 and V is TRBV5-1; D is ambiguous. The V end was cut by 1 base, the J end by 8 bases, with 12 bases between. The germline gives CDR1 SGHRS, CDR2 YFSETQ. The CDR3 is 13 residues long. CDR3 residues: CASSLRETREAFF. CDR3 nucleotide sequence: TGCGCCAGCAGCTTGCGTGAGACAAGGGAAGCTTTCTTT.

The chain joins TRBV2 to TRBJ1-1, with a tentative D call TRBD1 (6 bases). The CDR3 has 14 residues. The germline V gene has CDR1 SNHLY and CDR2 FYNNEI. V gave up 6 bases and J gave up 5 bases, with 16 bases separating them. CDR3 amino acids: CASRIQGRGTEAFF. In DNA, the CDR3 is TGTGCCAGCAGAATACAGGGCCGGGGAACTGAAGCTTTCTTT.

The chain has TRBV7-2 and TRBJ2-3, with unresolved D. Germline V gene data show CDR1 as SGHTA and CDR2 as FQGNSA. The CDR3 has 14 amino acids. Trimming removed 6 bases at V and 1 base at J, with 11 bases between. The CDR3 here is CASSPNTGTDTQYF. As DNA, the CDR3 is TGTGCCAGCAGTCCGAATACGGGCACAGATACGCAGTATTTT.

The chain recombines TRBV6-5 with TRBJ1-2; TRBD1 aligns across 7 bases. CDR1 and CDR2 (germline): MNHEY, SVGAGI. This CDR3 region has 12 residues. The V gene end was trimmed by 9 bases and the J gene end by 2 bases; junction bases not matched to a gene: 3. CDR3 in amino acids: CASAGGNYGYTF. CDR3 nucleotide sequence: TGTGCCAGTGCAGGGGGGAACTATGGCTACACCTTC.

This clone was found a few times. The chain is built from TRBV18 and TRBJ2-2; no definite D call. Trimming removed 3 bases from V and 4 bases from J, with 9 bases in between. The CDR3 sequence is 14 residues long. Germline CDR1 and CDR2: KGHSH and LQKENI. CDR3 loop: CASSPIGFTGELFF. In nucleotides, the CDR3 is TGTGCCAGCTCACCTATCGGGTTCACCGGGGAGCTGTTTTTT.